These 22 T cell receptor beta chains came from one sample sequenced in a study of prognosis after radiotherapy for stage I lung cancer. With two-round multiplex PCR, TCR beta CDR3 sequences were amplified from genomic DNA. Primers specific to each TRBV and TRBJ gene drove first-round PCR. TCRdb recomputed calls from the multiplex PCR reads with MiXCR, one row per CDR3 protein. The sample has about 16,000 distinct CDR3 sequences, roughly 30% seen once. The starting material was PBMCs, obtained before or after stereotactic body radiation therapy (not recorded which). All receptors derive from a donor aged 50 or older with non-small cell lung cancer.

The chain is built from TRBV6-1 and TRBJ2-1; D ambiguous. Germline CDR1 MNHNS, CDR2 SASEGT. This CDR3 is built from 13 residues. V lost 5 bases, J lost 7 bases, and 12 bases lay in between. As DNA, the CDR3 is TGTGCCAGCAGTACCAACAGTGAAAATGAGCAGTTCTTC. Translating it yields CASSTNSENEQFF.

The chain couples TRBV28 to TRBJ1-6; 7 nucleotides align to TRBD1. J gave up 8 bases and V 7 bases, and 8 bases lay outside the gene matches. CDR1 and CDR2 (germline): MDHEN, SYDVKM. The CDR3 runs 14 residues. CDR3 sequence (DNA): TGTGCCAGCACCGCGACAGGGATGGATTCACCCCTCCACTTT. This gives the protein CASTATGMDSPLHF.

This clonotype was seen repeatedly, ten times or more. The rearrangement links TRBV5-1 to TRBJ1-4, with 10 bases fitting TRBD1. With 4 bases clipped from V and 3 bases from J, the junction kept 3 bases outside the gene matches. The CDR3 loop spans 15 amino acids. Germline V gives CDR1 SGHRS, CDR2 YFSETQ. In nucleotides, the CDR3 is TGCGCCAGCAGCATAGGGACAGGGGCTAATGAAAAACTGTTTTTT. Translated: CASSIGTGANEKLFF.

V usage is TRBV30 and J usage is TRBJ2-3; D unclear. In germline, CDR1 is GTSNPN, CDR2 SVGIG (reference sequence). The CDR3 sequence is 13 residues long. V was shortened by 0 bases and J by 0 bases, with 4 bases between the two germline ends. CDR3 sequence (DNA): TGTGCCTGGAGTGTCGGTAGCACAGATACGCAGTATTTT. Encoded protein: CAWSVGSTDTQYF.

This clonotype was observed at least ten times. CDR3 DNA sequence: TGTGCCACCAGCATGGGGACAGGGGGCGGCCCCGGGGAGCTGTTTTTT. Translating gives CATSMGTGGGPGELFF. The chain recombines TRBV15 with TRBJ2-2; TRBD1 aligns across 12 bases. V gave up 4 bases and J gave up 6 bases; unmatched junction bases: 6. Germline V gene lookup returns CDR1 LNHNV and CDR2 YYDKDF (reference sequence). The CDR3 runs to 16 residues.

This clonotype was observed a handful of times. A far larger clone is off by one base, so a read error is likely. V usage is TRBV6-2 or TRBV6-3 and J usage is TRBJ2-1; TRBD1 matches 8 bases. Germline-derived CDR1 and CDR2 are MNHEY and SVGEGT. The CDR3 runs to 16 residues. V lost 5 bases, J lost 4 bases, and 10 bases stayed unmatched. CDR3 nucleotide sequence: TGTGCCAGCAGTGAAGAGGCGGACAGGGTGTACAATGAGCAGTTCTTC. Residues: CASSEEADRVYNEQFF.

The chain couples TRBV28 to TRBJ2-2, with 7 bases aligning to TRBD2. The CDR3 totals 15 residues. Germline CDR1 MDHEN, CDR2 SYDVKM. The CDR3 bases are TGTGACAACAGTTATACTAGCGAGAACACCGGGGAGCTGTTTTTT. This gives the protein CDNSYTSENTGELFF.

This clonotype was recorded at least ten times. CDR3 DNA: TGCGCCAGCAGCCCGACAAGTGTACTAGCGAAGGAGGATGAGCAGTTCTTC. Translated, it gives CASSPTSVLAKEDEQFF. The V gene is TRBV4-1, the J gene TRBJ2-1; 7 nucleotides agree with TRBD2. J gave up 8 bases and V 4 bases, and 17 bases lay outside the gene matches. This CDR3 contains 17 residues. Germline V gene lookup returns CDR1 MGHRA and CDR2 YSYEKL.

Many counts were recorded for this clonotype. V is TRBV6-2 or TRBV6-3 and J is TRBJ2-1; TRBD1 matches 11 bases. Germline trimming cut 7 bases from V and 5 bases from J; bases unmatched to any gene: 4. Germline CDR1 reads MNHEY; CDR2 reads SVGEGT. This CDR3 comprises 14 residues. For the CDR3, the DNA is TGTGCCAGCAAAGGACAGGGGGCAAACAATGAGCAGTTCTTC. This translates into CASKGQGANNEQFF.

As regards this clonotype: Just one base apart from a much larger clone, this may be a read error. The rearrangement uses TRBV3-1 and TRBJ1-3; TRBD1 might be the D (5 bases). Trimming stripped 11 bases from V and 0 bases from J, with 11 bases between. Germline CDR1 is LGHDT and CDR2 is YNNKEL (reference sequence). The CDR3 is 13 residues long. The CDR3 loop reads CAAGGVSGNTIYF. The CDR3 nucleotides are TGTGCCGCCGGGGGGGTCTCTGGAAACACCATATATTTT. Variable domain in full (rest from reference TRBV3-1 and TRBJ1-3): DTAVSQTPKYLVTQMGNDKSIKCEQNLGHDTMYWYKQDSKKFLKIMFSYNNKELIINETVPNRFSPKSPDKAHLNLHINSLELGDSAVYFCAAGGVSGNTIYFGEGSWLTVV.

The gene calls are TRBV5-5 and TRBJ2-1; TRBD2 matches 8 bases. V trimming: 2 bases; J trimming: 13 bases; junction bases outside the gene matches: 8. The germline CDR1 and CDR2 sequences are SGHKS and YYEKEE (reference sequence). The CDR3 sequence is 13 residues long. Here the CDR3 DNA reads TGTGCCAGCAGCTTTACTAGCGGTAGTGACCAGTTCTTC. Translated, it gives CASSFTSGSDQFF.

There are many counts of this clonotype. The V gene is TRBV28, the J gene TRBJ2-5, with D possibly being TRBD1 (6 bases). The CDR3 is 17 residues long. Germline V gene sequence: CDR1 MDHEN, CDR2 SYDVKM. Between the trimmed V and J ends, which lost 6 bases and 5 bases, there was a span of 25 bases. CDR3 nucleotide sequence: TGTGCCAGCAGCCCTAACGCCAGGACAGCCGTCGGGGAGACCCAGTACTTC. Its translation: CASSPNARTAVGETQYF.

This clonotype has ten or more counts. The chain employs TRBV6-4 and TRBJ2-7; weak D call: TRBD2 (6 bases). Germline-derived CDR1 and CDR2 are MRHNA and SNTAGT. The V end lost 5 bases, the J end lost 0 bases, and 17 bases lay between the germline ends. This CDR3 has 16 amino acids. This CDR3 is CASSYPGRGSSYEQYF. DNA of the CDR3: TGTGCCAGCAGTTACCCGGGGCGGGGAAGCTCCTACGAGCAGTACTTC.

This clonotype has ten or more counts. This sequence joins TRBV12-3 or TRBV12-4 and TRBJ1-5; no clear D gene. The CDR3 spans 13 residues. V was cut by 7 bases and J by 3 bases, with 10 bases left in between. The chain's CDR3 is CASKDSDNQPQHF. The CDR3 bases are TGTGCCAGCAAGGATAGCGACAATCAGCCCCAGCATTTT.

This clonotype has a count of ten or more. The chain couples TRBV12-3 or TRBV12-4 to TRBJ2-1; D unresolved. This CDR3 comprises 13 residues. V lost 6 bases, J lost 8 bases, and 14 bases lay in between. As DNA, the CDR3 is TGTGCCAGCAGCGTTTTTAGATGGGATGAGCAGTTCTTC. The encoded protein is CASSVFRWDEQFF.

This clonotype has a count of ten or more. Written as DNA, the CDR3 is TGTGCCAGCTCACCATTGGGTCTCTCCTTAGGCGAGCAGTACTTC. Encoded protein: CASSPLGLSLGEQYF. The chain recombines TRBV18 with TRBJ2-7; D not certain. The CDR3 length is 15 residues. Germline assignment: CDR1 KGHSH and CDR2 LQKENI. V was cut by 2 bases and J by 6 bases, with 17 bases left in between.

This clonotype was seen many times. CDR3 residues: CASSSPRQGPGAHNEQFF. CDR3 nucleotides: TGTGCCAGCAGCTCCCCGCGACAGGGCCCCGGCGCTCACAATGAGCAGTTCTTC. The chain links TRBV5-4 to TRBJ2-1, with 7 positions matching TRBD1. Germline values: CDR1 SGHNT, CDR2 YYREEE (reference sequence). CDR3 length equals 18 residues. J gave up 5 bases and V 3 bases, and 17 bases lay outside the gene matches.

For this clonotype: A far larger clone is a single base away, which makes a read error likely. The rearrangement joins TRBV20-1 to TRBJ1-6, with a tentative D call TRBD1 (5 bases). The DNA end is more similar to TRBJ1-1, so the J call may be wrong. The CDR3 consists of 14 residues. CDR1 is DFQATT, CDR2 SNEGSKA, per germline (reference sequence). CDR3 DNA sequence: TGCAGTGCCACTGGACATGGGGCGGACACTGAAGCTTTCTTT. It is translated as CSATGHGADTEAFF.

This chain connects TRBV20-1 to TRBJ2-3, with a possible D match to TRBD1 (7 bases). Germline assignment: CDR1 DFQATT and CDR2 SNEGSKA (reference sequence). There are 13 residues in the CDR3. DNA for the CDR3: TGCAGACCCCAGGGGGGACAAAAAGATACGCAGTATTTT. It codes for CRPQGGQKDTQYF.

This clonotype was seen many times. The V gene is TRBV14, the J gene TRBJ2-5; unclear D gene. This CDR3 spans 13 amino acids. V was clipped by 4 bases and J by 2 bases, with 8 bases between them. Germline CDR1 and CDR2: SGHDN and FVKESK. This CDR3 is CASSRQLQETQYF. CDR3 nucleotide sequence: TGTGCCAGCAGCCGACAACTACAAGAGACCCAGTACTTC.

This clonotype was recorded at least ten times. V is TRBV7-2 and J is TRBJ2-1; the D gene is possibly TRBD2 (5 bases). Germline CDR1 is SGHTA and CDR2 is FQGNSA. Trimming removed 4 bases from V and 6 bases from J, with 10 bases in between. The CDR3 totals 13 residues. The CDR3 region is CASSSLGSNEQFF. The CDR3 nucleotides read TGTGCCAGCAGCTCACTAGGTAGCAATGAGCAGTTCTTC.

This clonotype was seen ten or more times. CDR3 protein: CAWRSAGESDEQFF. The CDR3 DNA is TGTGCCTGGAGATCAGCGGGAGAGAGTGATGAGCAGTTCTTC. V usage is TRBV30 and J usage is TRBJ2-1; 8 nucleotides agree with TRBD2. The V segment lost 3 bases and the J segment 8 bases; nucleotides outside the gene matches: 9. The CDR3 has 14 residues. Germline CDR1 reads GTSNPN; CDR2 reads SVGIG (reference sequence). The entire variable domain, with the rest obtained from reference TRBV30 and TRBJ2-1, is as follows: SQTIHQWPATLVQPVGSPLSLECTVEGTSNPNLYWYRQAAGRGLQLLFYSVGIGQISSEVPQNLSASRPQDRQFILSSKKLLLSDSGFYLCAWRSAGESDEQFFGPGTRLTVL.